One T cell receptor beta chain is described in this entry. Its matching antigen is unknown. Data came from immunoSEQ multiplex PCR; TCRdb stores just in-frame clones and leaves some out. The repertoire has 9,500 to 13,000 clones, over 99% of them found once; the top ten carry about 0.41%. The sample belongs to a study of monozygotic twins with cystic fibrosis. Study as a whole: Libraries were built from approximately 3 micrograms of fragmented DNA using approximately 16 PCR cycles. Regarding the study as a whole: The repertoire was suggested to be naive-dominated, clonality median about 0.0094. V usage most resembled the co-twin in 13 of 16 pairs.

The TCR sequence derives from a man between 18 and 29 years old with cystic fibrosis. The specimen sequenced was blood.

CDR3 region: CASSNFQGGKAEAFF. The CDR3 bases are TGTGCCAGCAGTAACTTCCAGGGTGGGAAAGCTGAAGCTTTCTTT. The chain uses TRBV6-5 and TRBJ1-1, with TRBD1 as a possible D gene (5 bases). Per the germline V gene, CDR1 is MNHEY and CDR2 is SVGAGI. This CDR3 contains 15 residues. Trimming cost V 5 bases and J 6 bases, with 19 bases left between them.